A selection of T cell receptor beta chains follows, all from one sample in a study of CD8+ T cells in alopecia areata. Here immunoSEQ multiplex PCR was the method, and the copy in TCRdb shows in-frame clones only, minus some. The top ten clones hold about 4.4% of a sample with 150,000 to 200,000 clones, 55% to 65% of them seen once. Sequencing was performed on CD4+ T cells sorted from blood. The receptor set was obtained from a human donor in good health. Each CDR3 is given with its conserved first and last residue. D genes are given only for firm matches. Only some rows state a clone size, as once, few, many or a class for expanded clones.

v_call	j_call	clone_size	d_call	cdr3_length	cdr3_nt	cdr3_aa
TRBV6-5	TRBJ2-5	NA	TRBD2	16	TGTGCCAGCAGTTACTCGCCCGGGCTAGCGGGAGGTCCCCGGTACTTC	CASSYSPGLAGGPRYF
TRBV9	TRBJ2-1	NA	TRBD2	15	TGTGCCAGCAGCCAACTAGCGGGATCCTACAATGAGCAGTTCTTC	CASSQLAGSYNEQFF
TRBV6-6	TRBJ1-1	NA	NA	13	TGTGCCAGCAGTTACTCTGGGGTCACTGAAGCTTTCTTT	CASSYSGVTEAFF
TRBV29-1	TRBJ2-1	few	NA	11	TGCAGCGTTGATTTAGGGTATGAGCAGTTCTTC	CSVDLGYEQFF
TRBV29-1	TRBJ2-5	NA	NA	12	TGCAGCGTGAGGGACGGTCAAGAGACCCAGTACTTC	CSVRDGQETQYF
TRBV7-9	TRBJ1-5	few	NA	15	TGTGCCAGCAGCTTAGGCGGGTTGAACAATCAGCCCCAGCATTTT	CASSLGGLNNQPQHF
TRBV29-1	TRBJ2-3	few	NA	14	TGCAGCGTTGAACGGGGCCTGAGCACAGATACGCAGTATTTT	CSVERGLSTDTQYF
TRBV28	TRBJ2-7	NA	NA	13	TGTGCCAGCAGTTTGCGGGCCCCCTACGAGCAGTACTTC	CASSLRAPYEQYF
TRBV4-1	TRBJ2-2	once	TRBD2	16	TGCGCCAGCAGCCCCGGGACTAGCGAACCTGAAGGGGAGCTGTTTTTT	CASSPGTSEPEGELFF
TRBV4-1	TRBJ2-5	NA	NA	13	TGCGCCAGCAGCCTGGGACTGACAGAGACCCAGTACTTC	CASSLGLTETQYF
TRBV29-1	TRBJ2-7	NA	NA	14	TGCAGCGTTGTTGGCCCGGGCCTTTCCTACGAGCAGTACTTC	CSVVGPGLSYEQYF
TRBV4-1	TRBJ1-1	NA	NA	13	TGCGCCAGCAGCTCAATACATGGGACTGAAGCTTTCTTT	CASSSIHGTEAFF
TRBV7-8	TRBJ2-7	NA	TRBD2	14	TGTGCCAGCAGTGAGGGAGGGAGCTCCTACGAGCAGTACTTC	CASSEGGSSYEQYF
TRBV4-1	TRBJ2-2	NA	NA	15	TGCGCCAGCAGCCAAGACCCTAGCCTTCCGGGGGAGCTGTTTTTT	CASSQDPSLPGELFF
TRBV29-1	TRBJ2-1	few	TRBD2	15	TGCAGCGTTGTAGTTCTAGCGGGAATCAAAAATGAGCAGTTCTTC	CSVVVLAGIKNEQFF
TRBV6-5	TRBJ2-2	NA	NA	13	TGTGCCACCAGGGACTTACCAGATGGGGAGCTGTTTTTT	CATRDLPDGELFF
TRBV4-1	TRBJ1-1	few	NA	14	TGCGCCAGCAGCCAAGACAGTTTTAACACTGAAGCTTTCTTT	CASSQDSFNTEAFF
TRBV4-1	TRBJ1-2	NA	NA	13	TGCGCCAGCAGCCAAGATGTCCGTTTTGGCTACACCTTC	CASSQDVRFGYTF
TRBV5-1	TRBJ2-2	NA	NA	13	TGCGCCAGCAGCTTGGATATTACCGGGGAGCTGTTTTTT	CASSLDITGELFF
TRBV11-2	TRBJ2-1	few	NA	11	TGTGCCAGCAGCTTATTCAATGAGCAGTTCTTC	CASSLFNEQFF
TRBV5-1	TRBJ2-3	few	TRBD2	15	TGCGCCAGCAGCCTGCCGGCGGGAGGATTGGATACGCAGTATTTT	CASSLPAGGLDTQYF
TRBV29-1	TRBJ1-3	few	NA	14	TGCAGCGTTTCGAGCGGCGGCTCTGGAAACACCATATATTTT	CSVSSGGSGNTIYF
TRBV7-8	TRBJ2-5	NA	TRBD2	15	TGTGCCAGCAGCTTTTCTAGCGGGAGGGGAGAGACCCAGTACTTC	CASSFSSGRGETQYF
TRBV6-1	TRBJ1-1	NA	NA	14	TGTGCCAGCAGTGTGGCAGTTATGAACACTGAAGCTTTCTTT	CASSVAVMNTEAFF
TRBV11-2	TRBJ2-1	NA	NA	12	TGTGCCAGCGTCCACCCCGGCGGTGAGCAGTTCTTC	CASVHPGGEQFF
TRBV27	TRBJ2-7	NA	TRBD1	14	TGTGCCAGCAGTTTGAGACAGGGGACGTACGAGCAGTACTTC	CASSLRQGTYEQYF
TRBV9	TRBJ2-2	NA	NA	14	TGTGCCAGCAGCGTAATAGCGGACACCGGGGAGCTGTTTTTT	CASSVIADTGELFF
TRBV2	TRBJ2-5	NA	NA	14	TGTGCCAGCAGTGTCCGGACTTCTCAGGAGACCCAGTACTTC	CASSVRTSQETQYF
TRBV7-6	TRBJ2-7	NA	TRBD1	15	TGTGCCAGCAGCTTGCGCTTAGGGGGCGTCAACGAGCAGTACTTC	CASSLRLGGVNEQYF
TRBV27	TRBJ2-6	NA	NA	14	TGTGCCAGCAGTGCCGTAGCTGGGGCCAACGTCCTGACTTTC	CASSAVAGANVLTF
TRBV20-1	TRBJ1-2	NA	NA	10	TGCAGTGCTTGGGAGGAGGGCTACACCTTC	CSAWEEGYTF
TRBV7-2	TRBJ2-1	few	NA	15	TGTGCCAGCAGTCCAACCGGAACCTCTTACAATGAGCAGTTCTTC	CASSPTGTSYNEQFF
TRBV4-2	TRBJ1-5	few	NA	12	TGTGCCAGCAGCCAAGATACCCAGCCCCAGCATTTT	CASSQDTQPQHF
TRBV14	TRBJ2-5	NA	TRBD2	17	TGTGCCAGCAGCCAAGGATTCCTAGCGGGAGGCGGCGAGACCCAGTACTTC	CASSQGFLAGGGETQYF
TRBV29-1	TRBJ2-1	NA	TRBD2	16	TGCAGCGTTCCCCGACTAGCGGGAGATTTTTACAATGAGCAGTTCTTC	CSVPRLAGDFYNEQFF
TRBV27	TRBJ2-3	NA	TRBD1	14	TGTGCCAGCAGAAGGACAGGGTCCACAGATACGCAGTATTTT	CASRRTGSTDTQYF
TRBV6-6	TRBJ1-2	NA	NA	16	TGTGCCAGCAGTTACTCCTCTCCCGCCGAGGGATATGGCTACACCTTC	CASSYSSPAEGYGYTF
TRBV29-1	TRBJ2-1	few	NA	12	TGCAGCGTTGGGCAGTGGGACTCCGAGCAGTTCTTC	CSVGQWDSEQFF
TRBV10-3	TRBJ2-6	many	NA	16	TGTGCCATCAGTCCCCTGGGGGAAGCTGGGGCCAACGTCCTGACTTTC	CAISPLGEAGANVLTF
TRBV7-2	TRBJ2-5	once	TRBD1	14	TGTGCCAGCAGCTCGACAGGGTCTAGGGAGACCCAGTACTTC	CASSSTGSRETQYF
TRBV25-1	TRBJ2-7	few	NA	12	TGTGCCAGCAGTGAGTTGCGAAACGAGCAGTACTTC	CASSELRNEQYF
TRBV29-1	TRBJ2-7	NA	TRBD2	13	TGCAGCGTCCCCGGGACTAGATCCTACGAGCAGTACTTC	CSVPGTRSYEQYF
TRBV29-1	TRBJ1-3	few	NA	12	TGCAGCGTCAGGGTAACCGGAAACACCATATATTTT	CSVRVTGNTIYF
TRBV30	TRBJ1-1	once	NA	11	TGTGCCTGGAGTTCTCCCGCGACAGCTTTCTTT	CAWSSPATAFF
TRBV7-2	TRBJ2-5	NA	NA	12	TGTGCCAGCAGCTTATCTGGGGAGACCCAGTACTTC	CASSLSGETQYF
TRBV25-1	TRBJ2-1	once	NA	14	TGTGCCAGCAGTGGGAGCGGCTCCTACAATGAGCAGTTCTTC	CASSGSGSYNEQFF
TRBV5-1	TRBJ1-2	NA	NA	13	TGCGCCAGCAGCCCCACAGGGAACTATGGCTACACCTTC	CASSPTGNYGYTF
TRBV29-1	TRBJ2-5	NA	NA	14	TGCAGCGTTGAAGAATTTACCTACCAAGAAACCCAGTACTTC	CSVEEFTYQETQYF
TRBV9	TRBJ2-2	few	TRBD2	16	TGTGCCAGCAGCGTCGTAGCGGGGGGCAACACCGGGGAGCTGTTTTTT	CASSVVAGGNTGELFF
TRBV29-1	TRBJ1-1	few	NA	15	TGCAGCGTTGGCCAGTGGGCAGGGCAGAACACTGAAGCTTTCTTT	CSVGQWAGQNTEAFF
TRBV30	TRBJ1-1	NA	NA	13	TGTGCCTGGAGTACTGCACGGAACACTGAAGCTTTCTTT	CAWSTARNTEAFF
TRBV19	TRBJ2-5	NA	NA	11	TGTGCCAGTAGTATCAGAGAGACCCAGTACTTC	CASSIRETQYF
TRBV7-9	TRBJ1-1	NA	NA	17	TGTGCCAGCAGCTTAGGGCGGGCCCTGGATCGGGACACTGAAGCTTTCTTT	CASSLGRALDRDTEAFF
TRBV5-1	TRBJ2-7	NA	NA	13	TGCGCCAGCAGCCTCCTAGGAGGTAACGAGCAGTACTTC	CASSLLGGNEQYF